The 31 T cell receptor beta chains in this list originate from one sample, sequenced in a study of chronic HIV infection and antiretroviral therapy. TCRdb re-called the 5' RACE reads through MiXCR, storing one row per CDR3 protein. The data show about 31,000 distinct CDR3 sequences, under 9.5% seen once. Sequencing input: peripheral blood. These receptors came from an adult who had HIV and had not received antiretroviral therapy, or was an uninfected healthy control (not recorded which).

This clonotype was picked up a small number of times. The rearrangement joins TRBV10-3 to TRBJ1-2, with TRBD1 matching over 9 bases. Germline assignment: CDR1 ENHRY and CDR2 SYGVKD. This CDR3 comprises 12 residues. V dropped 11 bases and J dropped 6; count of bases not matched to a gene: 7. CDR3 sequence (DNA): TGTGCCGTGCCGGGACAGGGCGATGGCTACACCTTC. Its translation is CAVPGQGDGYTF.

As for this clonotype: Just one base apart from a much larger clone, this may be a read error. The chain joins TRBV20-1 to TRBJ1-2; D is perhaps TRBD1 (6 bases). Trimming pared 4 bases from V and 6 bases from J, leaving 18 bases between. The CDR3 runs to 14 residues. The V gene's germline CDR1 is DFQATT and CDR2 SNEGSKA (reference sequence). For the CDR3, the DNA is TGCAGTGCTAAGGACACTCGGGGGGCCCATGGCTACACCTTC. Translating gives CSAKDTRGAHGYTF.

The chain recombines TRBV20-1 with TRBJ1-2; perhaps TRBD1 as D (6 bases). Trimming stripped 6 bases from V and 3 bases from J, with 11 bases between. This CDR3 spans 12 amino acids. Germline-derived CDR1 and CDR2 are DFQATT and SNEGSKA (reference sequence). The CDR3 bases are TGCAGTGCAATAGGGGGGGACTATGGCTACACCTTC. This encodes CSAIGGDYGYTF.

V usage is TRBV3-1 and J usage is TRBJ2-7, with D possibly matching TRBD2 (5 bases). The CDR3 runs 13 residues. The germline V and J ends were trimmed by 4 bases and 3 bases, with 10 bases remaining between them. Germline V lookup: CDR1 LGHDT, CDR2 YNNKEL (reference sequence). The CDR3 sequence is CASSLSAGYEQYF. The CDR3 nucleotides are TGTGCCAGCAGCCTCTCGGCGGGCTACGAGCAGTACTTC.

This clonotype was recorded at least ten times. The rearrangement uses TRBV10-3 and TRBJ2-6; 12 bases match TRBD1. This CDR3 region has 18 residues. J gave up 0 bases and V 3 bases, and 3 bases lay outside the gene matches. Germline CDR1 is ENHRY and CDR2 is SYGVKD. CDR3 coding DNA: TGTGCCATCAGTGACCCGGGACAGGGGGCCTCTGGGGCCAACGTCCTGACTTTC. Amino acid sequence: CAISDPGQGASGANVLTF.

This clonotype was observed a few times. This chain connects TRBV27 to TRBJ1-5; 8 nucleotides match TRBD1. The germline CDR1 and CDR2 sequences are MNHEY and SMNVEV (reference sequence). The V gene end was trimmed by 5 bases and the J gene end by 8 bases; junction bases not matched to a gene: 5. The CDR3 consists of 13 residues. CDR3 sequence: CASSEDRAEPQHF. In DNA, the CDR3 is TGTGCCAGCAGTGAGGACAGGGCCGAGCCCCAGCATTTT.

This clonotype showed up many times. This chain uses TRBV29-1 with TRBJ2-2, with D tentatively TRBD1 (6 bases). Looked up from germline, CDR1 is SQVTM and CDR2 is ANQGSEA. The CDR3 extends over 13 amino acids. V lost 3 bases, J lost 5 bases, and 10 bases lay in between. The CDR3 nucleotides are TGCAGCGTTGACAGGGGAAGGACCGGGGAGCTGTTTTTT. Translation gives CSVDRGRTGELFF.

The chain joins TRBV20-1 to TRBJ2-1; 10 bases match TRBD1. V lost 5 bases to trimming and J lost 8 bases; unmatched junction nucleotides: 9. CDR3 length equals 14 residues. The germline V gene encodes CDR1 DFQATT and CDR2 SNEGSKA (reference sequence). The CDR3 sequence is CSAPRQGAQDEQFF. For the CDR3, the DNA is TGCAGTGCTCCCAGACAGGGGGCGCAGGATGAGCAGTTCTTC.

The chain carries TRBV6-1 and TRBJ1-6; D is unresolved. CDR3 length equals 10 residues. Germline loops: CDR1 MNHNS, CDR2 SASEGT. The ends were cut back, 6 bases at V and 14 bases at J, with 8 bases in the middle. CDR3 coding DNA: TGTGCCAGCAGGGATTTTACCCTCCACTTT. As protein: CASRDFTLHF.

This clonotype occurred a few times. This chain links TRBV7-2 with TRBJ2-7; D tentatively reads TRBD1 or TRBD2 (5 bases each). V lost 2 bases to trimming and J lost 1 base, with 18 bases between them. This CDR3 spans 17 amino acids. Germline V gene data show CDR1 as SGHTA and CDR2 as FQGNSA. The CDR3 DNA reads TGTGCCAGCAGCTTATCGCTCCTCCCCGGGGCATCCTACGAGCAGTACTTC. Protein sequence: CASSLSLLPGASYEQYF.

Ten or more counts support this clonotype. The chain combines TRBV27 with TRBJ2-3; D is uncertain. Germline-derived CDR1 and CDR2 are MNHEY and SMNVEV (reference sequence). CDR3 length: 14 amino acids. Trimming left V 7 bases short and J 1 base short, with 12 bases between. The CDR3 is CASTPTVGTDTQYF. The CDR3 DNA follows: TGTGCCAGCACCCCCACTGTGGGCACAGATACGCAGTATTTT.

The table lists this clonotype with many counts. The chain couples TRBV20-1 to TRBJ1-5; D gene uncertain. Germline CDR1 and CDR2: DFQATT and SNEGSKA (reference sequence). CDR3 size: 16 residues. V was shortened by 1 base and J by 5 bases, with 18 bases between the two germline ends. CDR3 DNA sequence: TGCAGTGCTAGAGCCCCAGGTGAAGACCTTGATCAGCCCCAGCATTTT. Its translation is CSARAPGEDLDQPQHF.

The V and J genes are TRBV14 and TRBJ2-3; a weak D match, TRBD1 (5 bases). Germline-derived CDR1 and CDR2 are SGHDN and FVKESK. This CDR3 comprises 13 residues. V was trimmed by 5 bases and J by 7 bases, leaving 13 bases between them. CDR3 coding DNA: TGTGCCAGCAGCTCCTTACAGGCGAATACGCAGTATTTT. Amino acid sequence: CASSSLQANTQYF.

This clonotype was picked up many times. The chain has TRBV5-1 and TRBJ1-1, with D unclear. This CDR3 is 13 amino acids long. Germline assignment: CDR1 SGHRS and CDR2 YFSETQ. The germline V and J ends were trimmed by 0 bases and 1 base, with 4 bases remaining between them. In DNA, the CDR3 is TGCGCCAGCAGCTTGGCGGGGAACACTGAAGCTTTCTTT. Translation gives CASSLAGNTEAFF.

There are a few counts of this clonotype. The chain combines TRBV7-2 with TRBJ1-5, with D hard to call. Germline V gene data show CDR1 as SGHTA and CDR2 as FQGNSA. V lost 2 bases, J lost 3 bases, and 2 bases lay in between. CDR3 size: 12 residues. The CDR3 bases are TGTGCCAGCAGCTTAAACAATCAGCCCCAGCATTTT. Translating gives CASSLNNQPQHF.

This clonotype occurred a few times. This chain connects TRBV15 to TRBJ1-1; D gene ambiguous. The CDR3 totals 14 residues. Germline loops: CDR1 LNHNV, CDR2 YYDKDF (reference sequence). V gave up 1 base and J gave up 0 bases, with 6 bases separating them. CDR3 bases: TGTGCCACCAGCAGAGTCAGAATGAACACTGAAGCTTTCTTT. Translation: CATSRVRMNTEAFF.

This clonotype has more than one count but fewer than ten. The CDR3 loop is CASSLGSTSGNTIYF. DNA of the CDR3: TGTGCCAGCAGTTTAGGTTCAACCTCTGGAAACACCATATATTTT. The V gene is TRBV27, the J gene TRBJ1-3; D unclear. Germline V gene data show CDR1 as MNHEY and CDR2 as SMNVEV (reference sequence). The CDR3 is made up of 15 amino acids. V lost 2 bases and J 0 bases, leaving 8 bases between the germline ends.

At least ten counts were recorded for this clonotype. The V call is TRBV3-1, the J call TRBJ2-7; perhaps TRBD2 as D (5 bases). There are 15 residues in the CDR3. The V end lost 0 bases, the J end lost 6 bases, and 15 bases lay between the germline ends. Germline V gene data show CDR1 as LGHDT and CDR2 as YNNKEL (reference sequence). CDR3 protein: CASSQDHLAGREQYF. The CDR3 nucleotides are TGTGCCAGCAGCCAAGATCATTTGGCGGGTCGCGAGCAGTACTTC.

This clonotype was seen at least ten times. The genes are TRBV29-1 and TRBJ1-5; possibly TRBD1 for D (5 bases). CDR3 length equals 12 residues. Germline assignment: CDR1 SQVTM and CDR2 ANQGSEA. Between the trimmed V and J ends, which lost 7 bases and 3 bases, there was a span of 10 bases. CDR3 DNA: TGCAGCGCGACGACAGACAATCAGCCCCAGCATTTT. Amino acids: CSATTDNQPQHF.

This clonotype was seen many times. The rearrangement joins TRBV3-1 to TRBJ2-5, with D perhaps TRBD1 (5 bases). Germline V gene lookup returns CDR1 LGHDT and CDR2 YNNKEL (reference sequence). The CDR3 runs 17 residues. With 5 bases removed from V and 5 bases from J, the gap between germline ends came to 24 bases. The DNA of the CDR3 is TGTGCCAGCAGCGACACCTCCCCAGGGATATCGGAGGAGACCCAGTACTTC. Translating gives CASSDTSPGISEETQYF.

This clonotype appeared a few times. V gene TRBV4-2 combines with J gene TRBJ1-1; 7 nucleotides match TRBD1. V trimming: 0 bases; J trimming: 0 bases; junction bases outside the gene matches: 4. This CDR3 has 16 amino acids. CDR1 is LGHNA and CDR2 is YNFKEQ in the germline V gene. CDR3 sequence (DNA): TGTGCCAGCAGCCAAGAATGGGGACAGCTGAACACTGAAGCTTTCTTT. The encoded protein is CASSQEWGQLNTEAFF.

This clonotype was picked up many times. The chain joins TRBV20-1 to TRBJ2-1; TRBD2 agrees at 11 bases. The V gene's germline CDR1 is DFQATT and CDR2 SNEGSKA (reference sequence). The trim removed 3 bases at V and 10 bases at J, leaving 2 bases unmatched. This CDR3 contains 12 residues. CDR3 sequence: CSASLAGGEQFF. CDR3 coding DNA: TGCAGTGCTAGCCTAGCGGGAGGCGAGCAGTTCTTC.

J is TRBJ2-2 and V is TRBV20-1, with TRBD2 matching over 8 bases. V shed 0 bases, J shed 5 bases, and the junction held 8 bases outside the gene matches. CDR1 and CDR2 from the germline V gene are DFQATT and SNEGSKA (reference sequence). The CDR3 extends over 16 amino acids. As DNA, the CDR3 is TGCAGTGCTAGAGATCCAAGCGGGAGCGAAACCGGGGAGCTGTTTTTT. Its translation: CSARDPSGSETGELFF.

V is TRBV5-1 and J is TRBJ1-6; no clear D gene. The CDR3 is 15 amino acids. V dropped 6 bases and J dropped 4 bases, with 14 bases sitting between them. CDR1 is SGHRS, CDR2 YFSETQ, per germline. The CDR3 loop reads CASTPVDPYNSPLHF. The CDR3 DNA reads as TGCGCCAGCACCCCAGTGGATCCGTATAATTCACCCCTCCACTTT.

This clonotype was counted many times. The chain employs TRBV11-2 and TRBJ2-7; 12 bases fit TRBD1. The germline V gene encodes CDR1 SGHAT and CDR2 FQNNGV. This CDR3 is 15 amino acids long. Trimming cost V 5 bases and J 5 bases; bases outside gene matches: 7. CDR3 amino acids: CASSGGTGGPHEQYF. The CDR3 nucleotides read TGTGCCAGCAGCGGAGGGACAGGGGGCCCCCACGAGCAGTACTTC. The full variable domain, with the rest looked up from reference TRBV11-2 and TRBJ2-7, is EAGVAQSPRYKIIEKRQSVAFWCNPISGHATLYWYQQILGQGPKLLIQFQNNGVVDDSQLPKDRFSAERLKGVDSTLKIQPAKLEDSAVYLCASSGGTGGPHEQYFGPGTRLTVT.

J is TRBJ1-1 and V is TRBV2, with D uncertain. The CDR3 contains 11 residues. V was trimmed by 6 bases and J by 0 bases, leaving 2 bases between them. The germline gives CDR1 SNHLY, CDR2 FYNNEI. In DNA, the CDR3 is TGTGCCAGCAGGATGAACACTGAAGCTTTCTTT. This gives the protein CASRMNTEAFF.

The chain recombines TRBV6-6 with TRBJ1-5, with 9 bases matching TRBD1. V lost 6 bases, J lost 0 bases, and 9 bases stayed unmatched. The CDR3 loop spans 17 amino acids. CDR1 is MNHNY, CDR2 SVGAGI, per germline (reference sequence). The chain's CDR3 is CASRWDRETHSNQPQHF. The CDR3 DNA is TGTGCCAGCAGATGGGACAGGGAGACTCATAGCAATCAGCCCCAGCATTTT.

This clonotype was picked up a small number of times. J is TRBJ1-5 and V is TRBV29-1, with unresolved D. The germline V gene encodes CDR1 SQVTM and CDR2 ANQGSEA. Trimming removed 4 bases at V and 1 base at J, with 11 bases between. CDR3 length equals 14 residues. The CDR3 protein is CSVAPFGSNQPQHF. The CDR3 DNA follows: TGCAGCGTTGCACCTTTCGGCAGCAATCAGCCCCAGCATTTT.

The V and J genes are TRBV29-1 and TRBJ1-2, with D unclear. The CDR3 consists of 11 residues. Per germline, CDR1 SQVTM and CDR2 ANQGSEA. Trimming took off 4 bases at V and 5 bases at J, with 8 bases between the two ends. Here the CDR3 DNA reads TGCAGCGTTGTTTCTCAGTATGGCTACACCTTC. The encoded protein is CSVVSQYGYTF.

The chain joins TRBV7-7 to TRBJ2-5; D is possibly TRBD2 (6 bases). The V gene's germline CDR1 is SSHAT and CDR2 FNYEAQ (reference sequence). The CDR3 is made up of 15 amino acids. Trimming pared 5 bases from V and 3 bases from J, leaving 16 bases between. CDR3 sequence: CASSPVPGVKETQYF. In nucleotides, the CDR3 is TGTGCCAGCAGCCCCGTACCGGGGGTAAAAGAGACCCAGTACTTC.

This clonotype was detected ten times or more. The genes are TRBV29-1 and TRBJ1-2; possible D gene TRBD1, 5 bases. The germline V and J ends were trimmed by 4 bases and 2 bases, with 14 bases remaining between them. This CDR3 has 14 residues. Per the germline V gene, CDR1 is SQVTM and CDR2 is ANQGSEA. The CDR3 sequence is CSVANMAGNYGYTF. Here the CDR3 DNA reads TGCAGCGTTGCGAACATGGCAGGGAACTATGGCTACACCTTC.